This T cell receptor beta chain was sequenced during a study of T cell responses to AZD1222 COVID-19 vaccine. General study results and limits: Clonal diversity was possibly underestimated, and white British individuals and females predominated among donors. Across the whole spike, CD4 TCRs peaked at regions 160-218 and 743-854.

Pooled in the analysis were second doses at about 4 or about 12 weeks. The CDR3 consists of 15 residues. CDR1 and CDR2 from the germline V gene are LNHDA and SQIVND (reference sequence). V lost 3 bases and J lost 7, with 16 bases in between. The assay was immunoSEQ multiplex PCR, and TCRdb's table has in-frame clones only and misses some. Altogether around 140,000 clones are present, approximately 90% being singletons, with the ten largest covering approximately 3.9%. Remarks on this clone: No antigen is known for it.

The material was peripheral blood, obtained 28 days after the second AZD1222 dose. V usage is TRBV19 and J usage is TRBJ2-1; possible D gene TRBD1, 6 bases. The receptor was derived from an adult who received the AZD1222 COVID-19 vaccine. As DNA, the CDR3 is TGTGCCAGTAGTATCAGGGGACGCCCTGAGAATGAGCAGTTCTTC. Protein sequence: CASSIRGRPENEQFF.